The 14 T cell receptor beta chains reported below all come from one sample, sequenced in a study of OX40 agonist ivuxolimab in advanced cancers. Using immunoSEQ multiplex PCR, the repertoire was profiled, and TCRdb retains in-frame clones only, with some absent. The sample lists around 72,000 clones, roughly nine tenths occurring once. The material sequenced was CD4+ or CD8+ T cells sorted from blood, taken in a trial of the OX40 agonist ivuxolimab. Receptors originate from an adult with an advanced solid tumor such as melanoma, head and neck, liver or kidney cancer.

The chain carries TRBV10-3 and TRBJ1-3; 7 bases map to TRBD1. Looked up from germline, CDR1 is ENHRY and CDR2 is SYGVKD. The J segment lost 0 bases and the V segment lost 10 bases, leaving 6 bases of the junction unmatched. The CDR3 length is 14 residues. This chain's CDR3 is CASFTGVSGNTIYF. DNA for the CDR3: TGTGCCAGTTTTACAGGGGTCTCTGGAAACACCATATATTTT.

The rearrangement links TRBV4-2 to TRBJ2-1; maybe TRBD2 (7 bases). V lost 4 bases to trimming and J lost 5 bases, with 9 bases between them. CDR1 and CDR2 from the germline V gene are LGHNA and YNFKEQ. This CDR3 has 13 amino acids. The CDR3 sequence is CASSPGGNNEQFF. CDR3 DNA sequence: TGTGCCAGCAGCCCGGGGGGCAACAATGAGCAGTTCTTC.

This rearrangement joins TRBV27 to TRBJ1-6; TRBD1 might be the D (6 bases). Looked up from germline, CDR1 is MNHEY and CDR2 is SMNVEV (reference sequence). V dropped 10 bases and J dropped 9 bases, with 19 bases sitting between them. This CDR3 spans 14 amino acids. CDR3 residues: CATSLGGWGSPLHF. The CDR3, as DNA: TGTGCCACCTCTCTAGGGGGGTGGGGTTCACCCCTCCACTTT.

The chain is built from TRBV2 and TRBJ2-3, with D uncertain. The V and J ends lost 1 base and 3 bases respectively, with 14 bases between them. The V gene's germline CDR1 is SNHLY and CDR2 FYNNEI. The length of the CDR3 is 16 residues. The CDR3 DNA is TGTGCCAGCAGTGAAGAAGCCGCACCAAGAACAGATACGCAGTATTTT. It yields the protein CASSEEAAPRTDTQYF.

In the case of this clone: At one end the junction does not follow the germline gene, possibly because of a read error. The V and J genes are TRBV19 and TRBJ2-5; TRBD2 agrees at 8 bases. The length of the CDR3 is 15 residues. Germline CDR1 and CDR2: LNHDA and SQIVND (reference sequence). The CDR3 loop reads CASRIAGSYQETQYF. In DNA, the CDR3 is TGTGCCAGTAGGATAGCGGGATCGTACCAAGAGACCCAGTACTTC.

The chain uses TRBV5-1 and TRBJ1-1; 8 positions match TRBD1. Germline CDR1 is SGHRS and CDR2 is YFSETQ. The CDR3 sequence is 13 residues long. V trimming: 4 bases; J trimming: 5 bases; junction bases outside the gene matches: 4. DNA of the CDR3: TGCGCCAGCAGCCTTGACAGGGGAACTGAAGCTTTCTTT. Translated, it gives CASSLDRGTEAFF.

V is TRBV11-2 and J is TRBJ2-7; perhaps TRBD1 as D (6 bases). Germline lookup yields CDR1 SGHAT and CDR2 FQNNGV. Deletions cut 4 bases from V and 1 base from J, with 11 bases between. The CDR3 runs 14 residues. This chain's CDR3 is CASSSHRDSYEQYF. The CDR3 DNA follows: TGTGCCAGCAGCTCTCACAGGGATTCCTACGAGCAGTACTTC.

This clone occurred once. This chain links TRBV9 with TRBJ2-3; the match to TRBD2 covers 7 bases. V lost 0 bases, J lost 6 bases, and 7 bases stayed unmatched. The CDR3 has 15 amino acids. The germline CDR1 and CDR2 sequences are SGDLS and YYNGEE. CDR3 sequence (DNA): TGTGCCAGCAGCGTAGGTAGTACTAGCGTTGATACGCAGTATTTT. Its protein product is CASSVGSTSVDTQYF. The full variable domain, in which reference TRBV9 and TRBJ2-3 provide the parts outside the CDR3, is DSGVTQTPKHLITATGQRVTLRCSPRSGDLSVYWYQQSLDQGLQFLIQYYNGEERAKGNILERFSAQQFPDLHSELNLSSLELGDSALYFCASSVGSTSVDTQYFGPGTRLTVL.

The V call is TRBV23-1, the J call TRBJ1-5; a weak D match, TRBD1 (6 bases). TRBV23-1 is sorted into the ORF group, with uncertain function. The CDR3 is 19 residues long. V lost 3 bases, J lost 2 bases, and 23 bases lay in between. The CDR3 reads CASSQEEDRMTRGNQPQHF. The DNA of the CDR3 is TGCGCCAGCAGTCAGGAGGAAGACAGGATGACCCGGGGCAATCAGCCCCAGCATTTT.

V is TRBV7-9 and J is TRBJ1-3; D remains ambiguous. There are 12 residues in the CDR3. Germline lookup yields CDR1 SEHNR and CDR2 FQNEAQ (reference sequence). V lost 0 bases and J 3 bases, leaving 0 bases between the germline ends. The CDR3 nucleotides are TGTGCCAGCAGCTTAGCTGGAAACACCATATATTTT. Its translation: CASSLAGNTIYF.

In its sample, this clone was seen once. The chain recombines TRBV7-9 with TRBJ2-1; TRBD1 matches at 11 bases. V was pared by 5 bases and J by 7 bases, with 10 bases of the junction left unmatched. This CDR3 is 16 amino acids long. Germline V gene lookup returns CDR1 SEHNR and CDR2 FQNEAQ (reference sequence). The CDR3: CASSGGRTGGRNEQFF. The DNA for the CDR3 is TGTGCCAGCAGCGGGGGAAGGACAGGGGGCCGGAATGAGCAGTTCTTC.

The chain combines TRBV2 with TRBJ2-1; no clear D gene. Trimming removed 6 bases at V and 6 bases at J, with 15 bases between. The germline V gene encodes CDR1 SNHLY and CDR2 FYNNEI. The CDR3 contains 14 residues. CDR3 DNA: TGTGCCAGCAGGAGAGAGAAACTCTCCAATGAGCAGTTCTTC. Translation: CASRREKLSNEQFF. Complete variable domain (other parts from reference TRBV2 and TRBJ2-1): EPEVTQTPSHQVTQMGQEVILRCVPISNHLYFYWYRQILGQKVEFLVSFYNNEISEKSEIFDDQFSVERPDGSNFTLKIRSTKLEDSAMYFCASRREKLSNEQFFGPGTRLTVL.

In its sample, this clone was seen once. This chain connects TRBV5-4 to TRBJ2-3; a possible D gene is TRBD2 (5 bases). The CDR3 has 15 residues. Germline V gives CDR1 SGHNT, CDR2 YYREEE (reference sequence). V dropped 0 bases and J dropped 2 bases, with 10 bases sitting between them. The CDR3 DNA reads as TGTGCCAGCAGCTTGGACGGGATCTCCACAGATACGCAGTATTTT. Translating it yields CASSLDGISTDTQYF.

V is TRBV6-1 and J is TRBJ1-1; D uncertain. The CDR3 spans 11 residues. V was pared by 6 bases and J by 1 base, with 3 bases between. The germline gives CDR1 MNHNS, CDR2 SASEGT. Here the CDR3 reads CASRRNTEAFF. The CDR3, as DNA: TGTGCCAGCAGACGGAACACTGAAGCTTTCTTT.